Listed below are T cell receptor beta chains from one sample, sequenced in a study of TIL therapy for anti-PD-1-resistant metastatic lung cancer. Sequenced by immunoSEQ multiplex PCR; TCRdb stores in-frame clones only, minus some. In the table there are tens of thousands of clones, 80% to 90% of which are singletons. Sequenced material: blood, taken at baseline. Receptors originate from a person aged 25 to 79 with non-small cell lung cancer. CDR3s include the opening cysteine and the closing phenylalanine or tryptophan. The order of the fields is J gene, V gene, D gene, clone size, CDR3 protein, CDR3 DNA. A D gene is named only where the DNA matches it firmly. Clone size appears in some rows only: once, few, many, or a class for an expanded clone.

>TRBJ2-2|TRBV9|.|.
CASSASDETGELFF
TGTGCCAGCAGCGCCTCCGATGAGACCGGGGAGCTGTTTTTT
>TRBJ2-7|TRBV7-2|TRBD1|.
CASSPGTAPGQYF
TGTGCCAGCAGCCCCGGGACAGCCCCGGGGCAGTACTTC
>TRBJ1-2|TRBV5-1|.|.
CASSLGQGGYGYTF
TGCGCCAGCAGCTTGGGGCAGGGAGGATATGGCTACACCTTC
>TRBJ1-4|TRBV6-5|TRBD1|.
CASSYSTGATNEKLFF
TGTGCCAGCAGTTACTCAACAGGGGCGACTAATGAAAAACTGTTTTTT
>TRBJ2-7|TRBV10-3|TRBD2|once
CAASGGDTYEQYF
TGTGCTGCCAGCGGGGGGGACACCTACGAGCAGTACTTC
>TRBJ1-5|TRBV30|.|.
CAWSQFGTHDQPQHF
TGTGCCTGGTCGCAATTCGGGACACATGATCAGCCCCAGCATTTT
>TRBJ2-5|TRBV5-4|TRBD1|.
CASSYGTGGRETQYF
TGTGCCAGCAGCTACGGGACAGGGGGTCGAGAGACCCAGTACTTC
>TRBJ2-3|TRBV10-2|.|once
CASRISTGAGDTQYF
TGCGCCAGCAGAATTTCGACAGGAGCGGGAGATACGCAGTATTTT
>TRBJ2-5|TRBV7-2|.|.
CASSLLGGGRETQYF
TGTGCCAGCAGCTTACTGGGGGGAGGACGGGAGACCCAGTACTTC
>TRBJ1-5|TRBV7-2|TRBD1|.
CASSLAGGGQPQHF
TGTGCCAGCAGCTTAGCAGGGGGCGGTCAGCCCCAGCATTTT
>TRBJ1-4|TRBV7-9|.|.
CASSGRRERNEKLFF
TGTGCCAGCAGCGGCCGACGAGAACGGAATGAAAAACTGTTTTTT
>TRBJ1-1|TRBV15|.|.
CATSRGPWVGTEAFF
TGTGCCACCAGCAGGGGCCCATGGGTTGGCACTGAAGCTTTCTTT
>TRBJ2-2|TRBV5-5|.|.
CASSLQRNTGELFF
TGTGCCAGCAGCTTACAACGTAACACCGGGGAGCTGTTTTTT
>TRBJ2-5|TRBV7-2|TRBD2|.
CASSRTREETQYF
TGTGCCAGCAGCCGGACTAGAGAAGAGACCCAGTACTTC
>TRBJ2-7|TRBV6-5|.|.
CASSQEQANAREQYF
TGTGCCAGCAGTCAGGAACAGGCCAATGCTCGGGAGCAGTACTTC
>TRBJ2-7|TRBV6-2/TRBV6-3|.|.
CASGPGTRLYEQYF
TGTGCCAGCGGCCCGGGGACGAGGCTCTACGAGCAGTACTTC
>TRBJ1-2|TRBV28|.|.
CASRWAGYSQGYTF
TGTGCCAGCAGGTGGGCAGGGTATAGTCAAGGCTACACCTTC
>TRBJ2-3|TRBV19|TRBD1|.
CASTDRGYTDTQYF
TGTGCCAGCACGGACAGGGGATACACAGATACGCAGTATTTT
>TRBJ1-5|TRBV2|.|.
CASSEVDPRQPQHF
TGTGCCAGCAGTGAAGTGGATCCGAGGCAGCCCCAGCATTTT
>TRBJ1-1|TRBV5-1|TRBD1|.
CASSLRGPNTEAFF
TGCGCCAGCAGCTTAAGGGGGCCGAACACTGAAGCTTTCTTT
>TRBJ2-3|TRBV9|TRBD2|.
CASSVVAGGGDTQYF
TGTGCCAGCAGCGTAGTTGCGGGGGGCGGGGATACGCAGTATTTT
>TRBJ2-7|TRBV14|TRBD1|once
CASSQDPGQGIDEQYF
TGTGCCAGCAGCCAAGATCCGGGACAGGGTATCGACGAGCAGTACTTC
>TRBJ1-2|TRBV5-4|TRBD1|few
CASSRPGTGFNYGYTF
TGTGCCAGCAGCCGTCCCGGGACAGGTTTTAACTATGGCTACACCTTC
>TRBJ1-4|TRBV5-4|TRBD1|.
CASSIGDSRNHNEKLFF
TGTGCCAGCAGCATTGGGGACAGTCGAAACCATAATGAAAAACTGTTTTTT
>TRBJ1-1|TRBV3-1/TRBV3-2|.|.
CASSQTKQRMNTEAFF
TGTGCCAGCAGCCAGACAAAACAGAGAATGAACACTGAAGCTTTCTTT
>TRBJ2-7|TRBV4-3|TRBD1|.
CASSQGVGRGLEQYF
TGCGCCAGCAGCCAAGGGGTAGGCAGGGGGCTCGAGCAGTACTTC
>TRBJ2-2|TRBV28|TRBD2|.
CASRKGSVKTSGGTGELFF
TGTGCCAGCAGGAAGGGCAGCGTAAAGACTAGCGGAGGAACCGGGGAGCTGTTTTTT
>TRBJ2-1|TRBV14|TRBD2|.
CASSQVQWGRLAGGLNEQFF
TGTGCCAGCAGCCAAGTTCAATGGGGGAGACTAGCGGGTGGGTTGAATGAGCAGTTCTTC
>TRBJ2-5|TRBV15|.|.
CATSRESHLGETQYF
TGTGCCACCAGCAGAGAGAGCCATCTAGGGGAGACCCAGTACTTC
>TRBJ1-1|TRBV7-5|.|.
CAPEGGQMNTEAFF
TGTGCCCCGGAAGGGGGGCAAATGAACACTGAAGCTTTCTTT
>TRBJ1-3|TRBV19|TRBD1|few
CASSTRDRISGNTIYF
TGTGCCAGTAGTACCCGGGACAGAATCTCTGGAAACACCATATATTTT
>TRBJ2-3|TRBV6-6|.|.
CASSHRARETQYF
TGTGCCAGCAGCCATCGCGCCCGCGAAACGCAGTATTTT
>TRBJ2-3|TRBV7-9|.|.
CASSPRGIASTDTQYF
TGTGCCAGCAGCCCCAGAGGGATTGCTAGCACAGATACGCAGTATTTT
>TRBJ2-1|TRBV6-5|.|once
CASSSGGEQFF
TGTGCCAGCAGCTCTGGGGGGGAGCAGTTCTTC
>TRBJ1-5|TRBV6-5|.|.
CASGRRGAEPQHF
TGTGCCAGCGGCCGGCGGGGGGCCGAGCCCCAGCATTTT
>TRBJ2-7|TRBV5-1|.|.
CASSLGTPAYEQYF
TGCGCCAGCAGCTTGGGGACCCCGGCCTACGAGCAGTACTTC
>TRBJ2-1|TRBV28|.|.
CASSRPAWDNEQFF
TGTGCCAGCAGCCGGCCCGCGTGGGACAATGAGCAGTTCTTC
>TRBJ2-2|TRBV6-6|.|.
CASTTPNTGELFF
TGTGCCAGCACCACACCCAACACCGGGGAGCTGTTTTTT
>TRBJ2-5|TRBV7-2|.|.
CASSPRMQETQYF
TGTGCCAGCAGCCCCAGAATGCAAGAGACCCAGTACTTC
>TRBJ2-5|TRBV4-3|.|few
CASSQAGGEETQYF
TGCGCCAGCAGCCAAGCTGGCGGAGAAGAGACCCAGTACTTC
>TRBJ2-2|TRBV25-1|TRBD1|.
CASSEGDSGELFF
TGTGCCAGCAGTGAGGGGGACAGCGGGGAGCTGTTTTTT